This is a list of T cell receptor beta chains from one sample in a study of T cells in Graves' hyperthyroidism and ophthalmopathy. TCRdb ran MiXCR on the multiplex PCR reads and lists one entry per CDR3 protein. In the table there are hundreds of thousands of distinct CDR3 sequences, approximately 16% of which are singletons. The sequencing sample was made of blood. These receptors were obtained from a woman under 30 with Graves' hyperthyroidism. Both conserved end residues are part of each CDR3. The D gene is left open where the match is weak. Clone sizes are given selectively: once, few, many, or a class where the clone is expanded.

TRBV5-8	NA	TRBJ1-5	NA	TGTGCCAGCAGCTTCGGCGACAATCAGCCCCAGCATTTT	CASSFGDNQPQHF
TRBV6-4	NA	TRBJ1-6	NA	TGTGCCAGCAGCCAGAGGGGGTTCTCAAATGGTGACTCCTATAATTCACCCCTCCACTTT	CASSQRGFSNGDSYNSPLHF
TRBV7-2	NA	TRBJ1-3	NA	TGTGCCAGCAGCTCCGGGGTCGGAAACACCATATATTTT	CASSSGVGNTIYF
TRBV14	once	TRBJ2-1	TRBD2	TGTGCCAGCAGCCGCGGGACTAGCGGCAATGAGCAGTTCTTC	CASSRGTSGNEQFF
TRBV18	many	TRBJ1-6	TRBD1	TGTGCCAGCTCGAACAGGGGGGATTCACCCCTCCACTTT	CASSNRGDSPLHF
TRBV2	many	TRBJ2-7	TRBD2	TGTGCCAGCAAGGGCGGGAGGGCCTACGAGCAGTACTTC	CASKGGRAYEQYF
TRBV7-8	NA	TRBJ2-1	TRBD2	TGTGCCAGCAGCTTAAAGAGCGGGGGTTACAATGAGCAGTTCTTC	CASSLKSGGYNEQFF
TRBV18	many	TRBJ2-5	TRBD1	TGTGCCAGCTCAGACAGGGGAGAGACCCAGTACTTC	CASSDRGETQYF
TRBV6-1	NA	TRBJ2-3	NA	TGTGCCAGCAGCCCGTCCACAGATACGCGGTATTTT	CASSPSTDTRYF
TRBV2	many	TRBJ2-3	NA	TGTGCCAGCATCGAGATCTACACAGATACGCAGTATTTT	CASIEIYTDTQYF
TRBV19	NA	TRBJ1-2	NA	TGTGCCAGTAGTTCCCGGACAAAATTAGAGGGCTACACCTTC	CASSSRTKLEGYTF
TRBV6-1	NA	TRBJ1-5	TRBD1	TGTGCCAGCAGTGAATGGAAAGGGACAGGGGGTCAGCCCCAGCATTTT	CASSEWKGTGGQPQHF
TRBV29-1	NA	TRBJ1-5	NA	TGCAGCGTTGCGCAGGGAATCAATCAGCCCCAGCATTTT	CSVAQGINQPQHF
TRBV24-1	NA	TRBJ2-7	TRBD1	TGTGCCACCAGTGAGACAGGGGTGGACGAGCAGTACTTC	CATSETGVDEQYF
TRBV4-2	many	TRBJ2-7	TRBD2	TGTGCCAGCAGCCAAGACCTAGCGGGAGTTTCCTACGAGCAGTACTTC	CASSQDLAGVSYEQYF
TRBV11-1	many	TRBJ2-3	NA	TGTGCCAGCAGCTGGAGGGGGTCAGAAGATACGCAGTATTTT	CASSWRGSEDTQYF
TRBV20-1	many	TRBJ1-1	NA	TGCAGTGCTAGAGACAAGGGGTATGCTGAAGCTTTCTTT	CSARDKGYAEAFF
TRBV13	NA	TRBJ1-2	TRBD1	TGTGCCAGCAGCGGCACAGGGGTTCGTGGCTACACCTTC	CASSGTGVRGYTF
TRBV7-9	many	TRBJ2-7	TRBD1	TGTGCCAGCAGCTTAGGCGGGACAGGGGACTACGAGCAGTACTTC	CASSLGGTGDYEQYF
TRBV20-1	many	TRBJ2-7	NA	TGCAGTGCTAGCCGACCCCGAGGGCCGTCCTACGAGCAGTACTTC	CSASRPRGPSYEQYF
TRBV11-2	many	TRBJ2-1	TRBD2	TGTGCCAGCAGCTTTCTAGCGGGGGGGCTTTCAAATGAGCAGTTCTTC	CASSFLAGGLSNEQFF
TRBV15	many	TRBJ1-2	TRBD1	TGTGCCACCAGCAGAGACAGGGGGTCTTATGGCTACACCTTC	CATSRDRGSYGYTF
TRBV7-8	many	TRBJ2-1	TRBD1	TGTGCCAGCAGCCCCCGGCCCCCGGGACAGGGAGGTGAGCAGTTCTTC	CASSPRPPGQGGEQFF
TRBV20-1	few	TRBJ2-5	NA	TGCAGTGCTATCCCGACTAGTTCACAAGAGACCCAGTACTTC	CSAIPTSSQETQYF
TRBV28	NA	TRBJ2-2	TRBD2	TGTGCCAGCAGTTTAGGGGAAGCGGGAGAGTTAACCGGGGAGCTGTTTTTT	CASSLGEAGELTGELFF
TRBV24-1	NA	TRBJ2-2	NA	TGTGCCACCAGTAAGGACGGAGTGAACACCGGGGAGCTGTTTTTT	CATSKDGVNTGELFF